A selection of T cell receptor beta chains follows, all from one sample in a study of cytomegalovirus exposure and HLA in healthy donors. Libraries were prepared by immunoSEQ multiplex PCR; TCRdb keeps only in-frame clonotypes and omits some of them. The repertoire table contains under 95,000 clones. The sequencing input was PBMCs. The receptors were gathered from a man in his late teens or twenties in good health and CMV-seropositive. Both conserved end residues are part of each CDR3. The order of the fields is J gene, V gene, CDR3 protein.

j_gene: TRBJ1-5
v_gene: TRBV2
CDR3aa: CASGGGPDQPQHF

j_gene: TRBJ2-7
v_gene: TRBV7-9
CDR3aa: CASSPDRAIPSYEQYF

j_gene: TRBJ2-7
v_gene: TRBV7-9
CDR3aa: CASSFGGFEQYF

j_gene: TRBJ1-2
v_gene: TRBV6-6
CDR3aa: CASSYREVYGYTF

j_gene: TRBJ2-5
v_gene: TRBV30
CDR3aa: CAWGEVEETQYF

j_gene: TRBJ2-5
v_gene: TRBV7-3
CDR3aa: CASSSGPAGPQYF

j_gene: TRBJ2-7
v_gene: TRBV4-1
CDR3aa: CASSQVEGSTYEQYF

j_gene: TRBJ2-2
v_gene: TRBV5-6
CDR3aa: CASSFGLADNTGELFF

j_gene: TRBJ2-3
v_gene: TRBV7-8
CDR3aa: CASSLDRSTDTQYF

j_gene: TRBJ2-7
v_gene: TRBV19
CDR3aa: CASSHGTVSYEQYF

j_gene: TRBJ2-7
v_gene: TRBV27
CDR3aa: CASGSGLSSYEQYF

j_gene: TRBJ1-1
v_gene: TRBV28
CDR3aa: CASSRTGIPRGNTEAFF

j_gene: TRBJ2-1
v_gene: TRBV19
CDR3aa: CASKTSGTYNEQFF

j_gene: TRBJ2-3
v_gene: TRBV11-3
CDR3aa: CASSLTSTDTQYF

j_gene: TRBJ1-6
v_gene: TRBV25-1
CDR3aa: CASRSSTGHGNSPLHF

j_gene: TRBJ2-1
v_gene: TRBV27
CDR3aa: CASSLASAYNEQFF

j_gene: TRBJ1-1
v_gene: TRBV5-1
CDR3aa: CASSPGGAGRRNTEAFF

j_gene: TRBJ1-5
v_gene: TRBV4-1
CDR3aa: CASSPGQGGSQPQHF

j_gene: TRBJ2-2
v_gene: TRBV7-2
CDR3aa: CASSLKGVGELFF

j_gene: TRBJ2-7
v_gene: TRBV5-1
CDR3aa: CASSPTGGRPLSYEQYF

j_gene: NA
v_gene: TRBV18
CDR3aa: CASSPTSGSINEQYF

j_gene: TRBJ1-2
v_gene: TRBV6-1
CDR3aa: CASPAGRGGEVGYTF

j_gene: TRBJ2-7
v_gene: TRBV6-5
CDR3aa: CAVQDSYEQYF

j_gene: TRBJ1-2
v_gene: TRBV6-1
CDR3aa: CASSEISLYGYTF

j_gene: TRBJ2-7
v_gene: TRBV9
CDR3aa: CASSVAGGPPYEQYF

j_gene: TRBJ2-7
v_gene: TRBV4-1
CDR3aa: CASSQALGLPLNSYEQYF

j_gene: TRBJ1-5
v_gene: TRBV6-5
CDR3aa: CASSPDRDQPQHF

j_gene: TRBJ1-3
v_gene: TRBV6-1
CDR3aa: CASSMDSSGNTIYF

j_gene: TRBJ2-2
v_gene: TRBV4-2
CDR3aa: CASSLNDGSFNTGELFF

j_gene: TRBJ1-1
v_gene: TRBV15
CDR3aa: CATSRGGKRGRAANTEAFF

j_gene: TRBJ2-1
v_gene: TRBV2
CDR3aa: CASSVGTGGAYNEQFF

j_gene: TRBJ2-5
v_gene: TRBV2
CDR3aa: CASGGASQETQYF

j_gene: TRBJ1-1
v_gene: TRBV19
CDR3aa: CASSLLGSGNTEAFF

j_gene: TRBJ1-2
v_gene: TRBV11-2
CDR3aa: CASSPDRGQGYTF

j_gene: TRBJ2-2
v_gene: TRBV2
CDR3aa: CASSVVAGGTGELFF

j_gene: TRBJ2-7
v_gene: TRBV28
CDR3aa: CASSLPRGEQYF

j_gene: TRBJ2-7
v_gene: TRBV5-1
CDR3aa: CASSVGVTYEQYF

j_gene: TRBJ2-2
v_gene: TRBV7-9
CDR3aa: CASSFPGAGELFF

j_gene: TRBJ1-2
v_gene: TRBV28
CDR3aa: CASSLSGGGYTF

j_gene: TRBJ1-1
v_gene: TRBV5-6
CDR3aa: CASSWVGQGLVAFF

j_gene: TRBJ2-3
v_gene: TRBV29-1
CDR3aa: CSVLSGNTDTQYF

j_gene: TRBJ2-1
v_gene: TRBV1
CDR3aa: CTSSQDRTSGRPYNEQFF

j_gene: TRBJ1-2
v_gene: TRBV28
CDR3aa: CASSSQGLGYTF

j_gene: TRBJ2-3
v_gene: TRBV18
CDR3aa: CASSPPVWETGEDTQYF

j_gene: TRBJ1-1
v_gene: TRBV9
CDR3aa: CASSASYTEAFF

j_gene: TRBJ2-2
v_gene: TRBV27
CDR3aa: CASATGDTGELFF

j_gene: TRBJ1-1
v_gene: TRBV30
CDR3aa: CAWGTANTEAFF

j_gene: TRBJ1-1
v_gene: TRBV27
CDR3aa: CASSLTPNTEAFF

j_gene: TRBJ2-3
v_gene: TRBV7-8
CDR3aa: CASSWDREGTDTQYF

j_gene: TRBJ1-6
v_gene: TRBV6-5
CDR3aa: CASSFGSSPLHF

j_gene: TRBJ2-7
v_gene: TRBV18
CDR3aa: CASSPGQGYYEQYF

j_gene: TRBJ2-7
v_gene: TRBV2
CDR3aa: CASSGGWGDGNYEQYF

j_gene: TRBJ2-7
v_gene: TRBV29-1
CDR3aa: CSVTGAAYEQYF

j_gene: TRBJ2-2
v_gene: TRBV2
CDR3aa: CASSEAQGQGAAGELFF